One TCR beta chain is described in this entry. The target antigen is unknown. Measured with immunoSEQ multiplex PCR; TCRdb has only the in-frame clones, and not every one. The table records about 75,000 clones, 90% of them present only once. This specimen belongs to a study of OX40 agonist ivuxolimab in advanced cancers. Turning to the study itself: Patients got intravenous ivuxolimab at 0.01 to 10 mg/kg every 2 weeks.

Patients with autoimmune history or systemic immunosuppression were excluded. The length of the CDR3 is 15 residues. The V gene end was trimmed by 5 bases and the J gene end by 0 bases; junction bases not matched to a gene: 4. Germline V gene data show CDR1 as KGHSH and CDR2 as LQKENI. Broader study findings: Dosing at 0.1 to 3.0 mg/kg was accompanied by clonal expansion of CD4+ and CD8+ blood T cells by week 6. The expanded peripheral T cells' antigen specificity was not determined.

The sequences come from CD4+ or CD8+ T cells sorted from blood, collected in a trial of the OX40 agonist ivuxolimab. V usage is TRBV18 and J usage is TRBJ1-3, with 7 positions matching TRBD1. The source of this sequence is an adult with an advanced solid tumor such as melanoma, head and neck, liver or kidney cancer. The CDR3 DNA sequence: TGTGCCAGCTCAGGACAGGACTCCTCTGGAAACACCATATATTTT. It translates to CASSGQDSSGNTIYF.